This is a list of T cell receptor beta chains from one sample in a study of brain T cells in children with intractable seizures. Assay: immunoSEQ multiplex PCR; the TCRdb copy retains only in-frame clones and omits some. Here the sample spans about 340,000 clones, about 93% being singletons. The source material was peripheral blood, sampled 5 to 6 months after surgery. The receptors were sampled from a boy younger than two with tuberous sclerosis and intractable seizures. Each CDR3 is given with its conserved first and last residue. D genes are given only for firm matches. Size values are once, few and many counts, or a class for expanded clones, and some rows have none.

TRBJ1-2 TRBV11-2 TRBD1 once CASSQDRGHGYTF TGTGCCAGCAGTCAGGACAGGGGACATGGCTACACCTTC
TRBJ2-7 TRBV2 NA NA CASSGGFSYEQYF TGTGCCAGCAGTGGTGGCTTCTCCTACGAGCAGTACTTC
TRBJ2-6 TRBV5-4 NA once CASSSDKAGANVLTF TGTGCCAGCAGCTCTGACAAGGCTGGGGCCAACGTCCTGACTTTC
TRBJ2-7 TRBV6-5 TRBD1 NA CASSPGTGSSYEQYF TGTGCCAGCAGTCCCGGGACAGGGAGCTCCTACGAGCAGTACTTC
TRBJ1-1 TRBV6-5 NA NA CASSYYRGRTTEAFF TGTGCCAGCAGTTATTATCGGGGGAGAACCACTGAAGCTTTCTTT
TRBJ1-4 TRBV5-1 NA NA CASSLWGSGQINEKLFF TGCGCCAGCAGCTTGTGGGGATCAGGACAGATTAATGAAAAACTGTTTTTT
TRBJ2-7 TRBV5-1 TRBD2 NA CASSLIPGGLDEQYF TGCGCCAGCAGCTTGATACCGGGGGGGTTGGACGAGCAGTACTTC
TRBJ1-6 TRBV7-9 NA few CASSLPDRDLHF TGTGCCAGCAGCTTACCAGACAGAGACCTCCACTTT
TRBJ1-5 TRBV5-4 TRBD1 NA CASSPTHQGASGQPQHF TGTGCCAGCAGCCCCACACACCAGGGGGCTTCCGGTCAGCCCCAGCATTTT
TRBJ1-5 TRBV19 NA once CASSIRDGSNQPQHF TGTGCCAGTAGTATAAGGGACGGTAGCAATCAGCCCCAGCATTTT
TRBJ2-7 TRBV11-2 NA NA CASSFRDTYEQYF TGTGCCAGCAGCTTCCGGGACACCTACGAGCAGTACTTC
TRBJ2-7 TRBV10-3 NA once CAISESRGTYEQYF TGTGCCATCAGTGAGTCTAGGGGTACCTACGAGCAGTACTTC
TRBJ2-7 TRBV30 TRBD1 NA CAWSGDRDYYEQYF TGTGCCTGGAGTGGGGACAGGGATTACTACGAGCAGTACTTC
TRBJ1-6 TRBV6-5 NA NA CASSRISWYNSPLHF TGTGCCAGCAGCCGCATATCCTGGTATAATTCACCCCTCCACTTT
TRBJ2-2 TRBV5-1 NA NA CASSLTQGLTGELFF TGCGCCAGCAGCTTGACACAGGGTCTTACCGGGGAGCTGTTTTTT
TRBJ2-7 TRBV30 NA NA CAWSRTEEQYF TGTGCCTGGAGTAGGACGGAAGAGCAGTACTTC
TRBJ2-2 TRBV29-1 NA NA CSVDTGSKNTGELFF TGCAGCGTTGATACGGGGTCAAAGAACACCGGGGAGCTGTTTTTT
TRBJ2-3 TRBV20-1 NA NA CSAGHTDTQYF TGCAGTGCGGGACACACAGATACGCAGTATTTT
TRBJ2-5 TRBV5-3 NA NA CARSGTPWYQETQYF TGTGCCAGAAGCGGGACTCCGTGGTACCAAGAGACCCAGTACTTC
TRBJ2-7 TRBV12-3/TRBV12-4 NA NA CASSLISYEQYF TGTGCCAGCAGCCTCATCTCCTACGAGCAGTACTTC
TRBJ2-1 TRBV7-9 NA NA CASSRRSSYNEQFF TGTGCCAGCAGCAGACGGAGCTCCTACAATGAGCAGTTCTTC
TRBJ2-7 TRBV7-6 NA NA CASSAGTAYEQYF TGTGCCAGCAGCGCCGGGACCGCCTACGAGCAGTACTTC
TRBJ2-5 TRBV11-3 TRBD1 once CASSSRTGGQETQYF TGTGCCAGCAGCTCCCGGACAGGGGGGCAAGAGACCCAGTACTTC
TRBJ2-3 TRBV19 NA NA CASSIHGILLDTQYF TGTGCCAGTAGTATTCATGGGATTCTCTTAGATACGCAGTATTTT
TRBJ2-7 TRBV7-3 TRBD1 NA CASSLGTGTEQYF TGTGCCAGCAGCCTTGGGACAGGGACCGAGCAGTACTTC
TRBJ1-2 TRBV5-4 NA NA CASSPPGLIYGYTF TGTGCCAGCAGCCCCCCGGGACTCATCTATGGCTACACCTTC
TRBJ1-2 TRBV2 NA NA CASRGSVETLLYGYTF TGTGCCAGCAGGGGGAGTGTCGAGACGCTACTGTATGGCTACACCTTC
TRBJ2-1 TRBV5-1 NA NA CASSLLGEQFF TGCGCCAGCAGCTTGCTGGGTGAGCAGTTCTTC
TRBJ1-2 TRBV19 NA NA CASSIIPGSPYGYTF TGTGCCAGTAGTATAATCCCAGGATCTCCTTATGGCTACACCTTC
TRBJ1-6 TRBV19 TRBD1 once CASSRITGQENSPLHF TGTGCCAGTAGTAGGATAACGGGACAGGAGAATTCACCCCTCCACTTT
TRBJ2-2 TRBV7-9 NA NA CASSHGTANTGELFF TGTGCCAGCAGTCACGGGACGGCGAACACCGGGGAGCTGTTTTTT
TRBJ1-1 TRBV30 TRBD1 once CAWSVRTGRIF TGTGCCTGGAGTGTAAGGACAGGGAGAATCTTT
TRBJ2-1 TRBV20-1 NA NA CSAADNEQFF TGCAGTGCCGCAGATAATGAGCAGTTCTTC
TRBJ2-3 TRBV5-4 TRBD2 NA CASSQNSGRARADTQYF TGTGCCAGCAGCCAAAATAGCGGGAGGGCCCGTGCAGATACGCAGTATTTT
TRBJ2-7 TRBV29-1 TRBD1 NA CSVAGDRGWEQYF TGCAGCGTGGCAGGGGACAGGGGATGGGAGCAGTACTTC
TRBJ1-2 TRBV5-1 TRBD1 NA CASSPDGNRGRRGYTF TGCGCCAGCAGCCCAGATGGAAACAGGGGGCGCAGAGGCTACACCTTC
TRBJ1-1 TRBV7-3 NA NA CTSSLQANTEAFF TGTACCAGCAGCTTACAGGCGAACACTGAAGCTTTCTTT
TRBJ1-2 TRBV7-9 TRBD1 NA CASSLRGQGEGYTF TGTGCCAGCAGCTTACGGGGACAGGGAGAGGGCTACACCTTC
TRBJ1-1 TRBV18 NA NA CASSKRNTEAFF TGTGCCAGCTCAAAGAGGAACACTGAAGCTTTCTTT
TRBJ2-5 TRBV3-1/TRBV3-2 TRBD2 NA CASSHLGLAGGHETQYF TGTGCCAGCAGCCACCTGGGACTAGCGGGGGGCCATGAGACCCAGTACTTC
TRBJ2-7 TRBV6-5 TRBD1 NA CASSYAQGDSYEQYF TGTGCCAGCAGTTACGCTCAGGGGGACTCCTACGAGCAGTACTTC
TRBJ1-1 TRBV15 NA once CATSSPGGLGAFF TGTGCCACCAGCAGCCCGGGGGGACTAGGAGCTTTCTTT
TRBJ1-2 TRBV27 NA once CASSPRVRLVGGYTF TGTGCCAGCAGTCCGCGTGTAAGGTTGGTTGGCGGCTACACCTTC
TRBJ2-3 TRBV2 NA NA CASISRGTDTQYF TGTGCCAGCATTTCAAGGGGCACAGATACGCAGTATTTT
TRBJ2-3 TRBV5-6 TRBD2 NA CASSLSPLVAGVTDTQYF TGTGCCAGCAGCTTGTCCCCCCTGGTAGCGGGAGTGACAGATACGCAGTATTTT
TRBJ2-3 TRBV7-2 NA NA CASSWALSTDTQYF TGTGCCAGCAGCTGGGCGTTGTCCACAGATACGCAGTATTTT
TRBJ1-5 TRBV30 NA few CAWGFGGDQPQHF TGTGCCTGGGGGTTCGGGGGGGATCAGCCCCAGCATTTT
TRBJ1-5 TRBV10-1 NA NA CASSESTSPQPQHF TGCGCCAGCAGTGAGTCGACATCCCCTCAGCCCCAGCATTTT
TRBJ1-5 TRBV6-1 TRBD1 NA CASSEIRGLDGSQHF TGTGCCAGCAGTGAAATAAGGGGGCTGGATGGGTCCCAGCATTTT
TRBJ2-2 TRBV19 TRBD2 NA CASSIAPSGTPSTGELFF TGTGCCAGTAGTATAGCGCCTAGCGGGACCCCCAGCACCGGGGAGCTGTTTTTT
TRBJ1-1 TRBV5-1 NA NA CASSLEVIGNTEAFF TGCGCCAGCAGCTTGGAGGTAATCGGGAACACTGAAGCTTTCTTT
TRBJ2-2 TRBV4-1 TRBD2 NA CASSQGRLAGGQAGELFF TGCGCCAGCAGCCAAGGCAGACTAGCGGGGGGGCAGGCCGGGGAGCTGTTTTTT
TRBJ1-6 TRBV13 NA NA CASSLGQIQTTSPLHF TGTGCCAGCAGCTTAGGCCAGATCCAGACCACTTCACCCCTCCACTTT
TRBJ2-2 TRBV10-3 NA NA CAISATGTGELFF TGTGCCATCAGCGCGACTGGCACCGGGGAGCTGTTTTTT
TRBJ2-7 TRBV27 NA NA CASTHFGDTYEQYF TGTGCCAGCACTCACTTCGGGGACACCTACGAGCAGTACTTC
TRBJ2-7 TRBV29-1 TRBD1 NA CSVMTGGNEQYF TGCAGCGTTATGACAGGGGGCAACGAGCAGTACTTC
TRBJ2-7 TRBV27 NA NA CASSTSYEQYF TGTGCCAGCTCGACCTCCTACGAGCAGTACTTC
TRBJ2-3 TRBV19 TRBD1 NA CASSPRTGADTQYF TGTGCCAGTAGTCCGCGGACAGGGGCAGATACGCAGTATTTT
TRBJ1-1 TRBV11-3 NA NA CASSLLGAEAFF TGTGCCAGCAGCCTCCTCGGGGCTGAAGCTTTCTTT
TRBJ1-2 TRBV2 NA once CASSEFPGLDYGYTF TGTGCCAGCAGTGAATTCCCGGGTCTCGACTATGGCTACACCTTC